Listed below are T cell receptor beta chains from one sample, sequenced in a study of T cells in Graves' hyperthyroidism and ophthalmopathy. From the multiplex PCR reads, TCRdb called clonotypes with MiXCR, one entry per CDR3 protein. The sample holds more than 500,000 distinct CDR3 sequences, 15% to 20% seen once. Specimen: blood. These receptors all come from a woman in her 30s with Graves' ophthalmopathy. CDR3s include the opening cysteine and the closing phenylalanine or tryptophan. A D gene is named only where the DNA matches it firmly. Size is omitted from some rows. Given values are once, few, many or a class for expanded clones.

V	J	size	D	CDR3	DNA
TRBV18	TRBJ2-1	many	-	CASSIRGARGSYNEQFF	TGTGCCAGCTCAATACGGGGCGCGAGGGGCTCCTACAATGAGCAGTTCTTC
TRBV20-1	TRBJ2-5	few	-	CSASYRKETQYF	TGCAGTGCTAGTTACAGAAAAGAGACCCAGTACTTC
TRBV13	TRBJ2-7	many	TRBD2	CASTTTSGRGEQYF	TGTGCCAGCACCACGACTAGCGGGAGGGGCGAGCAGTACTTC
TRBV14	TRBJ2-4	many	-	CASSQDPTENIQYF	TGTGCCAGCAGCCAAGATCCGACAGAAAACATTCAGTACTTC
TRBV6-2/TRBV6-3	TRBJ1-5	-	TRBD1	CASNRGQGTQPQHF	TGTGCCAGCAACAGGGGACAGGGGACTCAGCCCCAGCATTTT
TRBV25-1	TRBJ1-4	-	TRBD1	CASSSWTGSDEKLFF	TGTGCCAGCAGTTCGTGGACAGGGTCGGATGAAAAACTGTTTTTT
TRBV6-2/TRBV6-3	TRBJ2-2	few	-	CASSYVGGELFF	TGTGCCAGCAGTTACGTGGGAGGGGAGCTGTTTTTT
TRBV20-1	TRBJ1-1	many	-	CSARDRAFF	TGCAGTGCTAGAGACAGAGCTTTCTTT
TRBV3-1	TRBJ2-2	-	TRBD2	CASSQDLPLGLAGTNTGELFF	TGTGCCAGCAGCCAAGATCTCCCCCTTGGACTAGCGGGGACGAACACCGGGGAGCTGTTTTTT
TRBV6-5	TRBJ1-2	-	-	CASSYFGVRRIYGYTF	TGTGCCAGCAGTTACTTTGGGGTGAGGCGGATCTATGGCTACACCTTC
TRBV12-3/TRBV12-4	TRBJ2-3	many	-	CASSSSRGSVGDTDTQYF	TGTGCCAGCAGTTCTAGTCGGGGGTCGGTAGGAGACACAGATACGCAGTATTTT
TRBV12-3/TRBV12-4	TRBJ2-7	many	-	CASSFGRPITYEQYF	TGTGCCAGCAGTTTCGGCAGGCCCATAACCTACGAGCAGTACTTC
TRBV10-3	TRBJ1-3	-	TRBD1	CAISGTGGTIYF	TGTGCCATCAGTGGGACAGGGGGCACCATATATTTT
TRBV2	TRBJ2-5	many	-	CASSREYQETQYF	TGTGCCAGCAGTAGAGAGTACCAAGAGACCCAGTACTTC
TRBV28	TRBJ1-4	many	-	CASSFLGSGQEKLFF	TGTGCCAGCAGCTTCCTGGGGTCTGGGCAGGAAAAACTGTTTTTT
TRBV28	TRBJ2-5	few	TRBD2	CASSRGGEIETQYF	TGTGCCAGCAGTCGGGGGGGCGAGATCGAGACCCAGTACTTC
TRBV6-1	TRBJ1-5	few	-	CASSSRWGANNQPQHF	TGTGCCAGCAGCTCCCGGTGGGGGGCAAACAATCAGCCCCAGCATTTT
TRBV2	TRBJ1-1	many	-	CASSEAELYGGAFF	TGTGCCAGCAGTGAAGCGGAACTGTACGGAGGGGCTTTCTTT
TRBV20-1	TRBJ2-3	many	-	CSAATDTQYF	TGCAGTGCCGCGACAGATACGCAGTATTTT
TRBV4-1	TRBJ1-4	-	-	CASSQTEGPREKLFF	TGCGCCAGCAGCCAAACAGAGGGCCCGAGAGAAAAACTGTTTTTT
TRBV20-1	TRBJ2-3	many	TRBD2	CSAFARGSTDTQYF	TGCAGTGCTTTCGCTCGCGGGAGTACAGATACGCAGTATTTT
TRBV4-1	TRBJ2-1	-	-	CASSPIRYSRGFYEQFF	TGCGCCAGCAGCCCCATTCGGTACTCCCGGGGATTCTATGAGCAGTTCTTC
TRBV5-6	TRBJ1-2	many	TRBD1	CASSFGDRETLGGYTF	TGTGCCAGCAGCTTCGGGGACAGGGAGACCCTTGGAGGCTACACCTTC
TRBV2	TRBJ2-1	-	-	CASRSLLAEQFF	TGTGCCAGCAGGAGTTTGCTGGCTGAGCAGTTCTTC
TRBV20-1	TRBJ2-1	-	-	CSAPRVGFDNEQFF	TGCAGTGCCCCCCGGGTGGGCTTCGACAATGAGCAGTTCTTC
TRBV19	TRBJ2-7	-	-	CVSSIGTSFYEQYF	TGTGTCAGTAGTATCGGGACATCTTTCTACGAGCAGTACTTC
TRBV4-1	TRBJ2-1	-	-	CASSEIGARPDNEQFF	TGCGCCAGCAGCGAGATTGGGGCGCGGCCTGACAATGAGCAGTTCTTC
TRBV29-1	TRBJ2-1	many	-	CSVGLTDNEQFF	TGCAGCGTTGGGTTAACCGACAATGAGCAGTTCTTC
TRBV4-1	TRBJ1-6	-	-	CASSQDPGVYSPLHF	TGCGCCAGCAGCCAAGATCCGGGGGTGTATTCACCCCTCCACTTT
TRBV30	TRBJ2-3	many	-	CAWSTQPGTQYF	TGTGCCTGGAGTACCCAACCTGGTACGCAGTATTTT
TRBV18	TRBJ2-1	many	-	CASSPGDYNEQFF	TGTGCCAGCTCACCGGGGGACTACAATGAGCAGTTCTTC
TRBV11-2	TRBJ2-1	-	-	CVSTPWASSSYNEQFF	TGTGTCAGCACCCCTTGGGCCTCCAGCTCCTACAACGAGCAGTTCTTC
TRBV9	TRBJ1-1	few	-	CASSVEGDYTEAFF	TGTGCCAGCAGCGTAGAAGGAGATTACACTGAAGCTTTCTTT
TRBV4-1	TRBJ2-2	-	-	CASSQDVGRRTGELFF	TGCGCCAGCAGCCAAGATGTAGGTAGGAGAACCGGGGAGCTGTTTTTT
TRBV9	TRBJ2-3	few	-	CASSQVGTGSTDTQYF	TGTGCCAGCAGCCAAGTGGGGACGGGGAGCACAGATACGCAGTATTTT
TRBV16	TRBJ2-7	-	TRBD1	CASSHGQGLYYEQYF	TGTGCCAGCAGCCATGGACAGGGGCTATACTACGAGCAGTACTTC
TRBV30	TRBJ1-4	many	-	CAWTPGRNEKLFF	TGTGCCTGGACCCCCGGCAGGAATGAAAAACTGTTTTTT
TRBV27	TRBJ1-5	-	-	CASSEYTGDQPQHF	TGTGCCAGCAGTGAATACACAGGAGATCAGCCCCAGCATTTT
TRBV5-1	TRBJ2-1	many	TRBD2	CASSLDGTSGDNEQFF	TGCGCCAGCAGCTTGGACGGGACTAGCGGGGACAATGAGCAGTTCTTC
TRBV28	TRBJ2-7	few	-	CASSPFLRTLSSYEQYF	TGTGCCAGCAGTCCCTTTCTTCGGACTCTTAGCTCCTACGAGCAGTACTTC
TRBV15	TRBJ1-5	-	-	CATSRDLAANQPQHF	TGTGCCACCAGCAGAGATCTGGCGGCGAATCAGCCCCAGCATTTT
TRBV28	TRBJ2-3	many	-	CASSRITGDTQYF	TGTGCCAGCAGCCGTATTACCGGGGATACGCAGTATTTT
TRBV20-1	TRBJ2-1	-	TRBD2	CSARETGLAGEQFF	TGCAGTGCTAGGGAAACGGGACTAGCGGGTGAGCAGTTCTTC
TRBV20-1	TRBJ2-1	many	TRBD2	CSARAEGTSFAEQFF	TGCAGTGCTAGAGCAGAGGGGACTAGCTTTGCTGAGCAGTTCTTC
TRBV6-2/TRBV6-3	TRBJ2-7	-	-	CASSYGPVEQYF	TGTGCCAGCAGTTACGGACCCGTGGAGCAGTACTTC
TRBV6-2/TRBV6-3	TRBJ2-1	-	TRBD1	CASRTGTGGFDEQFF	TGTGCCAGCAGAACCGGGACAGGGGGTTTCGATGAGCAGTTCTTC
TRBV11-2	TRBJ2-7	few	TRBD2	CASSQGTWGASGISYEQYF	TGTGCCAGCAGCCAAGGGACGTGGGGGGCTAGCGGGATCTCATACGAGCAGTACTTC
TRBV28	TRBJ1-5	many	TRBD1	CASSFAGGQPQHF	TGTGCCAGCAGTTTCGCAGGGGGCCAGCCCCAGCATTTT
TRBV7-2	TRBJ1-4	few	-	CASSFSLERNEKLFF	TGTGCCAGCAGCTTTTCCTTAGAGAGAAATGAAAAACTGTTTTTT
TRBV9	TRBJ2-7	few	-	CASSRKGTGSSYEQYF	TGTGCCAGCAGCCGGAAGGGGACCGGGAGCTCCTACGAGCAGTACTTC
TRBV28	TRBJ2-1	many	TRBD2	CASCGTSPYNEQFF	TGTGCCAGCTGCGGGACTAGCCCCTACAATGAGCAGTTCTTC
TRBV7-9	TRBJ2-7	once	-	CASSLVSESYEQYF	TGTGCCAGCAGCTTAGTCTCAGAATCCTACGAGCAGTACTTC